The sample holds one count of the clone carrying this T cell receptor (beta chain). These data come from a study of shared T cell receptors in the human thymus. Germline V gene sequence: CDR1 SGHAT, CDR2 FQNNGV. V lost 0 bases and J lost 6, with 8 bases in between. The CDR3 is 14 amino acids. Some clones are missing from TCRdb's copy, which holds only in-frame ones; the method was immunoSEQ multiplex PCR. The table lists 640,000 or so clones, about 87% of them singletons. The data also belong to a second study, concerning human thymus T cells. Per that paper: Corrective surgery for congenital heart defects was being performed on the healthy Finnish infants who were the donors. The source of the thymus tissue was resections taken during corrective heart surgery. Thymic and blood repertoires seemed to show skewed V and J gene use.

The chain is built from TRBV11-2 and TRBJ1-4; D call uncertain. Material for sequencing was thymocytes. This receptor was taken from a boy in the first two years of life with a congenital heart defect. CDR3 in amino acids: CASSLERWYEKLFF. The DNA of the CDR3 is TGTGCCAGCAGCTTAGAGAGGTGGTATGAAAAACTGTTTTTT. Full variable domain (outside the CDR3, taken from reference TRBV11-2 and TRBJ1-4): EAGVAQSPRYKIIEKRQSVAFWCNPISGHATLYWYQQILGQGPKLLIQFQNNGVVDDSQLPKDRFSAERLKGVDSTLKIQPAKLEDSAVYLCASSLERWYEKLFFGSGTQLSVL.